This T cell receptor beta chain was sequenced during a study of cytomegalovirus exposure and HLA in healthy donors. The PCR had 60 Vbeta and 13 Jbeta primers. Only in-frame clones appear in the TCRdb table, and some are missing; sequencing was by immunoSEQ multiplex PCR. The sample data list some 130,000 clones. Note on this clone: Antigen: not known.

CDR1 is SQVTM and CDR2 is ANQGSEA in the germline V gene. This CDR3 region has 10 residues. Trimming left V 6 bases short and J 14 bases short, with 16 bases between. General study findings and limits: Data from an earlier analysis indicated that most TCR beta V segments were productive either about 87% or about 30% of the time. Analyses of presence and absence presupposed an approximately uniform sequencing depth across donors.

This receptor was identified in a woman aged 40 to 50 in good health and CMV-seropositive. Specimen: PBMCs. V and J are TRBV29-1 and TRBJ2-5; possible D gene TRBD2, 6 bases. As DNA, the CDR3 is TGCAGCGTCGTGGGACGGGAGTTATACTTC. Encoded protein: CSVVGRELYF.